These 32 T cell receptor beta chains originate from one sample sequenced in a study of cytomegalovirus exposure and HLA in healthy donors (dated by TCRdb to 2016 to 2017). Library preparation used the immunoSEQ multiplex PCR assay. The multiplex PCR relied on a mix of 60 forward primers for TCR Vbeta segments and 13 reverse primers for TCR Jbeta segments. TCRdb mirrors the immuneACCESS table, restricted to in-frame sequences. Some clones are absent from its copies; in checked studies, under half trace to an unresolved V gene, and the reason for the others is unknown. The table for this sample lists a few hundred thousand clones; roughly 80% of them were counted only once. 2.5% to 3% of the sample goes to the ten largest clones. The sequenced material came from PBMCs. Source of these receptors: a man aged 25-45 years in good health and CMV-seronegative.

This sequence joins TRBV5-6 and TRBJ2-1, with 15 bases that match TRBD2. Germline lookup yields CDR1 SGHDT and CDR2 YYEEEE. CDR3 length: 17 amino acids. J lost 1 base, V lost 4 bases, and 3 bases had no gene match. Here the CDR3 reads CASSPGLAGGSYNEQFF. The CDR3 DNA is TGTGCCAGCAGCCCAGGACTAGCGGGGGGGTCCTACAATGAGCAGTTCTTC.

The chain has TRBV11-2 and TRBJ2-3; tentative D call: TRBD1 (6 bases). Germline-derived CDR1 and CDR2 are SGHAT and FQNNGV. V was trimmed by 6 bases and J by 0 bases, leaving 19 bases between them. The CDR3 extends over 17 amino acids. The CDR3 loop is CASRDLMDRFSTDTQYF. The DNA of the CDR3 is TGTGCCAGCAGGGACCTAATGGACAGATTTAGCACAGATACGCAGTATTTT. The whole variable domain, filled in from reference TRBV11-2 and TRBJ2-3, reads EAGVAQSPRYKIIEKRQSVAFWCNPISGHATLYWYQQILGQGPKLLIQFQNNGVVDDSQLPKDRFSAERLKGVDSTLKIQPAKLEDSAVYLCASRDLMDRFSTDTQYFGPGTRLTVL.

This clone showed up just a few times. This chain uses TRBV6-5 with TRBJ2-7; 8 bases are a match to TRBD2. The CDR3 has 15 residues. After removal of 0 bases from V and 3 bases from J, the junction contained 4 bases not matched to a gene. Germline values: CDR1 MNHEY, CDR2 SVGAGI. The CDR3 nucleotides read TGTGCCAGCAGTTACTCGCGGGGGGTGATCTACGAGCAGTACTTC. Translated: CASSYSRGVIYEQYF.

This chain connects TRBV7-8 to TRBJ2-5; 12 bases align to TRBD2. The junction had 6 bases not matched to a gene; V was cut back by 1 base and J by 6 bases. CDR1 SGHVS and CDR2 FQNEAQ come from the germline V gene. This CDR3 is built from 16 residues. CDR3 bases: TGTGCCAGCAGCTTAGATCTGACTAGCGGGGGAAAGACCCAGTACTTC. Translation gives CASSLDLTSGGKTQYF. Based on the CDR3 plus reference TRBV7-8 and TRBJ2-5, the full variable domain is GAGVSQSPRYKVAKRGQDVALRCDPISGHVSLFWYQQALGQGPEFLTYFQNEAQLDKSGLPSDRFFAERPEGSVSTLKIQRTQQEDSAVYLCASSLDLTSGGKTQYFGPGTRLLVL.

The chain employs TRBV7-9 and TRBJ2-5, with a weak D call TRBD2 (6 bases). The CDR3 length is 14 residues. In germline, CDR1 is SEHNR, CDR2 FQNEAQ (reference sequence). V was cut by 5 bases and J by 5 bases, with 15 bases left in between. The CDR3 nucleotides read TGTGCCAGCAGCCGGGGATCGGGGGTGGAGACCCAGTACTTC. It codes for CASSRGSGVETQYF.

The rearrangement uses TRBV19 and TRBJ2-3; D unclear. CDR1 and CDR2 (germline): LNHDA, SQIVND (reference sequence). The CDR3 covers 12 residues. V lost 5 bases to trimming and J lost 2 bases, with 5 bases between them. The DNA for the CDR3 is TGTGCCAGTAGTTCTAACACAGATACGCAGTATTTT. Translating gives CASSSNTDTQYF.

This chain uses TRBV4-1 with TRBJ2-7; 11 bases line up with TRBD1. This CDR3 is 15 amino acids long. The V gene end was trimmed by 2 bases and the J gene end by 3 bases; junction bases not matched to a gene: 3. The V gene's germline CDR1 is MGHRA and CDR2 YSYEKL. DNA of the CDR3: TGCGCCAGCAGCCAATCCGGGACAGGGGGCTACGAGCAGTACTTC. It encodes CASSQSGTGGYEQYF.

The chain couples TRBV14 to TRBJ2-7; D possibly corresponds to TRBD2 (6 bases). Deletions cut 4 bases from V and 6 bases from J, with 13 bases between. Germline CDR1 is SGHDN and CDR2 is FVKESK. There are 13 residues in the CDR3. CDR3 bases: TGTGCCAGCAGCCTAACCGACGGGGGCGAGCAGTACTTC. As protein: CASSLTDGGEQYF.

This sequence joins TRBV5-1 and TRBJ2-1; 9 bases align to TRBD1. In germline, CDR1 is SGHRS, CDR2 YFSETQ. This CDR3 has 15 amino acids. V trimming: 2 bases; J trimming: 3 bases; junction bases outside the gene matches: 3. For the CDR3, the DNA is TGCGCCAGCAGCTTCCGACAGGGGGGCTACAATGAGCAGTTCTTC. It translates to CASSFRQGGYNEQFF.

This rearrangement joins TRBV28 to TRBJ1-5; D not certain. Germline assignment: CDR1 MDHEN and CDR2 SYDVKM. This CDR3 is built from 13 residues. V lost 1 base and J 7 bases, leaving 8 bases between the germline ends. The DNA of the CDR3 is TGTGCCAGCAGTTTATCGGGGATACAGCCCCAGCATTTT. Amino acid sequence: CASSLSGIQPQHF.

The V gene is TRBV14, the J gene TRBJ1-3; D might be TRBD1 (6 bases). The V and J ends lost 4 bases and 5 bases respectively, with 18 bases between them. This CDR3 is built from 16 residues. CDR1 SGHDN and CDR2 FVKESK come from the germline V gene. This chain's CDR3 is CASSRSGTGRRNTIYF. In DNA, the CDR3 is TGTGCCAGCAGCCGAAGCGGCACAGGGCGACGAAACACCATATATTTT.

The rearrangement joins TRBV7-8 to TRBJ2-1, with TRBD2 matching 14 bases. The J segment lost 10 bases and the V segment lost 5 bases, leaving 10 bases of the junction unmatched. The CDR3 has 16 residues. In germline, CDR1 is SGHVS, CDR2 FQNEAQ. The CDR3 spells CASSRRLAGGPEEQFF. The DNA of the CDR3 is TGTGCCAGCAGCCGAAGACTAGCGGGGGGGCCTGAGGAGCAGTTCTTC.

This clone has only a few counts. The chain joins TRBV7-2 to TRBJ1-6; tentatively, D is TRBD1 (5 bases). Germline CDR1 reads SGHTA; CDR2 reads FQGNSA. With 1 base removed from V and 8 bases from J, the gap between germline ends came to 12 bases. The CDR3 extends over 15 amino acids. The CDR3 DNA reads TGTGCCAGCAGCTTAGGGGCAGGGTGGGATTCACCCCTCCACTTT. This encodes CASSLGAGWDSPLHF.

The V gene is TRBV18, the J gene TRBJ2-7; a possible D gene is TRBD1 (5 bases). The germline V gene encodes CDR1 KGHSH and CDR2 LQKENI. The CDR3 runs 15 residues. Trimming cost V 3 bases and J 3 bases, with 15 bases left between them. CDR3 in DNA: TGTGCCAGCTCACCTCCGCAGGGCATTTACTACGAGCAGTACTTC. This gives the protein CASSPPQGIYYEQYF.

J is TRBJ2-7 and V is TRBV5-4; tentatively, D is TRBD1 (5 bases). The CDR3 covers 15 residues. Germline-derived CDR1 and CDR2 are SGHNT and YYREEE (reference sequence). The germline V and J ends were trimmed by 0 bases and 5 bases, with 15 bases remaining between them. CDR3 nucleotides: TGTGCCAGCAGCTTGGCACAGGTTCGGCAGAACGAGCAGTACTTC. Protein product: CASSLAQVRQNEQYF.

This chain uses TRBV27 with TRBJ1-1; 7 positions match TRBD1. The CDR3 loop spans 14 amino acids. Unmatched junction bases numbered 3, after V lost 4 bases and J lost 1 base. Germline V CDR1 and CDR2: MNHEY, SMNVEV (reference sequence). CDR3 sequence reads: CASSYGTANTEAFF. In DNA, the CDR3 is TGTGCCAGCAGTTATGGGACAGCGAACACTGAAGCTTTCTTT.

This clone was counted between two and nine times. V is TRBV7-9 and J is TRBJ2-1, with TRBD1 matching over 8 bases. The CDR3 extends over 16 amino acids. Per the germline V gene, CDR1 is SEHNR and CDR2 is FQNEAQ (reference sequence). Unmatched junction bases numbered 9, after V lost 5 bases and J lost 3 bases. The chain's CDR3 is CASSPKGTGLYNEQFF. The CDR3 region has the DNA TGTGCCAGCAGCCCGAAAGGGACAGGACTCTACAATGAGCAGTTCTTC.

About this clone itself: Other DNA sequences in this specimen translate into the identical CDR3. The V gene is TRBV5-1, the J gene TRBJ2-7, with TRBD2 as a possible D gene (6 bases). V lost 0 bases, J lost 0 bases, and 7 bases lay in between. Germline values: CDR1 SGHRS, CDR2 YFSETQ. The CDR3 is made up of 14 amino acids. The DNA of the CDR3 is TGCGCCAGCAGCTTGGCCGGGGGCTCCTACGAGCAGTACTTC. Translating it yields CASSLAGGSYEQYF.

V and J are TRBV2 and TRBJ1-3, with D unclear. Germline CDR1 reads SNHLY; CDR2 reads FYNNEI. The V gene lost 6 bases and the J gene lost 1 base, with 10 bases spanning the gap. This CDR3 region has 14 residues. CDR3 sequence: CASRSEESGNTIYF. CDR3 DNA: TGTGCCAGCAGATCGGAGGAATCTGGAAACACCATATATTTT.

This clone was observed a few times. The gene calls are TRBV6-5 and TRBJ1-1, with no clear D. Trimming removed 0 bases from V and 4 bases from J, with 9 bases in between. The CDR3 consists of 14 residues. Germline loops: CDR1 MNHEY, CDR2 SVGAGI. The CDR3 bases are TGTGCCAGCAGTTACTCGACGAGGAGCACTGAAGCTTTCTTT. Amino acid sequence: CASSYSTRSTEAFF.

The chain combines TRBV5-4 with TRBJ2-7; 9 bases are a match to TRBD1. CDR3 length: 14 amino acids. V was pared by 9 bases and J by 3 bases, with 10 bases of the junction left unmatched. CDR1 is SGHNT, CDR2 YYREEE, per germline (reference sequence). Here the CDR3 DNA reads TGTGCCATCCACGACGGGACAGGGAACTACGAGCAGTACTTC. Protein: CAIHDGTGNYEQYF. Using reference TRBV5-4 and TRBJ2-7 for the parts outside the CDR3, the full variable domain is ETGVTQSPTHLIKTRGQQVTLRCSSQSGHNTVSWYQQALGQGPQFIFQYYREEENGRGNFPPRFSGLQFPNYSSELNVNALELDDSALYLCAIHDGTGNYEQYFGPGTRLTVT.

The CDR3 region has the DNA TGTGCCAGCAGTTCTCAGGGACTAGTTTTAGCCGGGGAGCTGTTTTTT. It is translated as CASSSQGLVLAGELFF. This rearrangement joins TRBV7-2 to TRBJ2-2; 8 bases line up with TRBD2. The trim removed 6 bases at V and 6 bases at J, leaving 12 bases unmatched. From germline, CDR1 is SGHTA and CDR2 FQGNSA. The CDR3 contains 16 residues.

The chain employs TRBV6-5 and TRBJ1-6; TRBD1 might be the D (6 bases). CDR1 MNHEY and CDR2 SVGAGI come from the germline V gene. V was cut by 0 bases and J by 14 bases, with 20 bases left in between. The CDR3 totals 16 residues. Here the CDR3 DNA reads TGTGCCAGCAGTTACTCTGTCGGCCCGTTAGGGGGGGCCCTCCACTTT. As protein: CASSYSVGPLGGALHF.

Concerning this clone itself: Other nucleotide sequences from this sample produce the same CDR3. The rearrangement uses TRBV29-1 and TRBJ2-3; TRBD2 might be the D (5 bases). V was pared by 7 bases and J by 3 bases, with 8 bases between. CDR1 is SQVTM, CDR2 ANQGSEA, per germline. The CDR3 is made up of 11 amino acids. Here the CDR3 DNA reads TGCAGCGCGCGGGTGACAGATACGCAGTATTTT. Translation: CSARVTDTQYF.

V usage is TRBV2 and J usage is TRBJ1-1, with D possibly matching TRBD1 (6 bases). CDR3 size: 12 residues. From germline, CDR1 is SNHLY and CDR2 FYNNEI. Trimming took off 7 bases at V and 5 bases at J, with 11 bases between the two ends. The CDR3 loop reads CASIRGGTEAFF. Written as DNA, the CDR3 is TGTGCCAGCATAAGAGGGGGAACTGAAGCTTTCTTT.

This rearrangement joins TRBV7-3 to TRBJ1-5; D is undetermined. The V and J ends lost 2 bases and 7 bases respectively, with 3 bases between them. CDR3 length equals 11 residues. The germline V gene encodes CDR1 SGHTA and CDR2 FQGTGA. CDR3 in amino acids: CASSLLQPQHF. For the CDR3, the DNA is TGTGCCAGCAGCTTATTACAGCCCCAGCATTTT.

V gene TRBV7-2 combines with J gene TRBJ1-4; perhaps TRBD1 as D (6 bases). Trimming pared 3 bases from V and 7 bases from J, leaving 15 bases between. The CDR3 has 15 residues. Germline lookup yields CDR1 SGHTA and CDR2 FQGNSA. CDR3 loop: CASSFGGARGEKLFF. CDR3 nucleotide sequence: TGTGCCAGCAGCTTCGGGGGGGCGCGGGGTGAAAAACTGTTTTTT.

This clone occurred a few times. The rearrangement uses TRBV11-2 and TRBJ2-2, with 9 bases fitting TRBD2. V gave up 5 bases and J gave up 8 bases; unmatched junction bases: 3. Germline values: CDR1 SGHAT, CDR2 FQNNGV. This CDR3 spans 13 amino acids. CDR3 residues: CASSVAGVGELFF. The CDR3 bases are TGTGCCAGCAGCGTAGCGGGGGTAGGGGAGCTGTTTTTT.

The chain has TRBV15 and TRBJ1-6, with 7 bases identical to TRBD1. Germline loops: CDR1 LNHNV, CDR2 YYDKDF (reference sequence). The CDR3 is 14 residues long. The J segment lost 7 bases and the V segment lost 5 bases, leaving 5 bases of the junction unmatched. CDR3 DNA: TGTGCCACCAGCCGGGACAGCCTCAATTCACCCCTCCACTTT. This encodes CATSRDSLNSPLHF.

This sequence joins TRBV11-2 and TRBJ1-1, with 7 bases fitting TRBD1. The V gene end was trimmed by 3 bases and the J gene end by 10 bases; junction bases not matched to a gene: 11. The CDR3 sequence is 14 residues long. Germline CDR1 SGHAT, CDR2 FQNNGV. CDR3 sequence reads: CASSLRGGADGAFF. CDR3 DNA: TGTGCCAGCAGCTTGAGAGGGGGCGCGGATGGAGCTTTCTTT.

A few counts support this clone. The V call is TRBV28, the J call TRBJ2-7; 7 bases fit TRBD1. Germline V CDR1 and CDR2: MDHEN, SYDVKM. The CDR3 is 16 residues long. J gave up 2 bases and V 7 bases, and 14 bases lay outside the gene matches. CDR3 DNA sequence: TGTGCCAGCACCTTGGGCCGGGACAGAGTTCCCTACGAGCAGTACTTC. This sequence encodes CASTLGRDRVPYEQYF.

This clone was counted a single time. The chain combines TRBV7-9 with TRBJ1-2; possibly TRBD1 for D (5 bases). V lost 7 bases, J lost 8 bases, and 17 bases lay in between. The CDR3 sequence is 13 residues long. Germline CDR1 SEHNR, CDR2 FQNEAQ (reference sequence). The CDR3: CASTLGTAGGYTF. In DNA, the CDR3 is TGTGCCAGCACCCTTGGGACCGCGGGGGGCTACACCTTC. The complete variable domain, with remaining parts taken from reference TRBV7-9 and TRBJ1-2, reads DTGVSQNPRHKITKRGQNVTFRCDPISEHNRLYWYRQTLGQGPEFLTYFQNEAQLEKSRLLSDRFSAERPKGSFSTLEIQRTEQGDSAMYLCASTLGTAGGYTFGSGTRLTVV.